These T cell receptor beta chains were read from a single sample in a study of T cells in Graves' hyperthyroidism and ophthalmopathy. TCRdb passed the multiplex PCR reads through MiXCR, listing each CDR3 protein once. The table has around 700,000 distinct CDR3 sequences, approximately 19% seen once. Material for sequencing was blood. All receptors come from a woman aged 45-65 years with Graves' hyperthyroidism that later progressed to Graves' ophthalmopathy. Both conserved end residues are part of each CDR3. The D gene is left open where the match is weak. Clone size is given for some rows only: seen once, a few or many times, or a class if the clone is expanded.

length	J	V	D	size	CDR3	DNA
17	TRBJ1-5	TRBV10-3	.	few	CAISDPQGRRDNQPQHF	TGTGCCATCAGTGACCCGCAGGGGCGAAGAGACAATCAGCCCCAGCATTTT
12	TRBJ2-5	TRBV6-1	.	few	CASSEAGETQYF	TGTGCCAGCAGTGAAGCGGGAGAGACCCAGTACTTC
15	TRBJ2-3	TRBV5-4	TRBD2	once	CASSQGLHSTDTQYF	TGTGCCAGCAGCCAGGGACTACATAGCACAGATACGCAGTATTTT
13	TRBJ2-5	TRBV10-3	.	many	CATQLGGGETQYF	TGTGCCACTCAACTCGGGGGAGGAGAGACCCAGTACTTC
15	TRBJ2-1	TRBV7-9	.	.	CASRGVRGPYNEQFF	TGTGCCAGCAGGGGAGTCAGGGGACCGTACAATGAGCAGTTCTTC
16	TRBJ2-2	TRBV27	TRBD1	few	CASSEPGQGKSGELFF	TGTGCCAGCAGTGAGCCGGGACAGGGTAAATCCGGGGAGCTGTTTTTT
11	TRBJ1-1	TRBV12-3/TRBV12-4	.	many	CASRGFFEAFF	TGTGCCAGCCGGGGTTTCTTCGAAGCTTTCTTT
16	TRBJ1-2	TRBV4-1	.	few	CASSPADTVSNYGYTF	TGCGCCAGCAGCCCCGCGGACACCGTTTCTAACTATGGCTACACCTTC
13	TRBJ2-1	TRBV12-3/TRBV12-4	.	many	CASTPRLGNEQFF	TGTGCCAGCACCCCCCGCTTGGGAAATGAGCAGTTCTTC
15	TRBJ1-2	TRBV12-3/TRBV12-4	.	few	CASSPLLGGIYGYTF	TGTGCCAGCAGTCCGCTGTTAGGGGGGATCTATGGCTACACCTTC
16	TRBJ1-3	TRBV7-9	.	few	CASSYAGLSSGNTIYF	TGTGCCAGCAGCTACGCGGGCCTGAGCTCTGGAAACACCATATATTTT
15	TRBJ1-2	TRBV6-5	TRBD1	.	CASSYNPTGGYGYTF	TGTGCCAGCAGTTACAATCCAACAGGGGGCTATGGCTACACCTTC
15	TRBJ1-1	TRBV29-1	TRBD1	few	CSVRRTGAPSTKAFF	TGCAGCGTTCGCAGGACAGGGGCCCCTAGCACTAAAGCTTTCTTT
14	TRBJ2-5	TRBV24-1	.	many	CATSDAFDGETQYF	TGTGCCACCAGTGATGCCTTTGATGGGGAGACCCAGTACTTC
17	TRBJ2-5	TRBV28	.	few	CASSLGPAGAYQETQYF	TGTGCCAGCAGTCTTGGACCCGCAGGGGCGTACCAAGAGACCCAGTACTTC
14	TRBJ2-5	TRBV7-2	TRBD2	.	CASSSGTSIETQYF	TGTGCCAGCAGCTCCGGGACTAGCATAGAGACCCAGTACTTC
14	TRBJ1-1	TRBV5-1	TRBD1	many	CASSLTGGLAEAFF	TGCGCCAGCAGCCTGACAGGGGGCCTCGCTGAAGCTTTCTTT
13	TRBJ1-3	TRBV12-3/TRBV12-4	TRBD1	many	CASSKDRVNTIYF	TGTGCCAGCAGTAAAGACAGGGTGAACACCATATATTTT
13	TRBJ2-7	TRBV7-6	.	.	CVSSPGTSYEQYF	TGTGTCAGCAGCCCCGGGACCAGTTACGAGCAGTACTTC
14	TRBJ1-1	TRBV13	.	few	CASSQWGGGTEAFF	TGTGCCAGCAGCCAATGGGGGGGTGGCACTGAAGCTTTCTTT
12	TRBJ2-2	TRBV7-9	.	.	CAEGGYDGELFF	TGTGCCGAGGGGGGCTACGACGGGGAGCTGTTTTTT
16	TRBJ1-4	TRBV3-1	.	many	CASSQDSGRPNEKLFF	TGTGCCAGCAGCCAAGATTCGGGACGGCCGAATGAAAAACTGTTTTTT
14	TRBJ2-5	TRBV10-2	TRBD1	.	CASRSWDSKETQYF	TGCGCCAGCAGATCCTGGGACAGCAAAGAGACCCAGTACTTC
15	TRBJ1-6	TRBV5-4	TRBD1	.	CASSPGQPKTSPLHF	TGTGCCAGCAGCCCGGGACAGCCCAAAACGTCACCCCTCCACTTT
22	TRBJ1-5	TRBV6-5	TRBD1	few	CASSYLFYAVRGSDFGNQPQHF	TGTGCCAGCAGTTACTTGTTTTACGCGGTCAGGGGGAGCGATTTTGGCAATCAGCCCCAGCATTTT
13	TRBJ1-1	TRBV11-1	.	many	CASSLGPDLQAFF	TGTGCCAGCAGCTTAGGTCCGGATTTACAAGCTTTCTTT
18	TRBJ2-6	TRBV7-9	TRBD1	.	CASSLGPGQGAGANVLTF	TGTGCCAGCAGCTTAGGGCCGGGACAGGGTGCTGGGGCCAACGTCCTGACTTTC
12	TRBJ1-2	TRBV20-1	.	.	CSARADGQGVTF	TGCAGTGCTCGGGCTGACGGGCAGGGAGTAACCTTC
17	TRBJ2-1	TRBV2	TRBD2	many	CASSALTSGGAYNEQFF	TGTGCCAGCAGTGCTTTGACTAGCGGGGGGGCTTACAATGAGCAGTTCTTC
14	TRBJ2-7	TRBV7-2	TRBD2	many	CASSSTSGGYEQYF	TGTGCCAGCAGCTCGACTAGCGGGGGCTACGAGCAGTACTTC
15	TRBJ2-7	TRBV20-1	.	few	CSARGGLADSYEQYF	TGCAGTGCTAGAGGCGGACTCGCCGACTCCTACGAGCAGTACTTC
16	TRBJ1-4	TRBV5-1	.	.	CASSLVGQASNEKLFF	TGCGCCAGCAGCTTGGTAGGGCAGGCCTCTAATGAAAAACTGTTTTTT
20	TRBJ2-1	TRBV6-5	TRBD2	few	CASSSSPGLAGGPGRNEQFF	TGTGCCAGCAGTTCATCTCCGGGACTAGCGGGGGGCCCGGGTAGGAATGAGCAGTTCTTC